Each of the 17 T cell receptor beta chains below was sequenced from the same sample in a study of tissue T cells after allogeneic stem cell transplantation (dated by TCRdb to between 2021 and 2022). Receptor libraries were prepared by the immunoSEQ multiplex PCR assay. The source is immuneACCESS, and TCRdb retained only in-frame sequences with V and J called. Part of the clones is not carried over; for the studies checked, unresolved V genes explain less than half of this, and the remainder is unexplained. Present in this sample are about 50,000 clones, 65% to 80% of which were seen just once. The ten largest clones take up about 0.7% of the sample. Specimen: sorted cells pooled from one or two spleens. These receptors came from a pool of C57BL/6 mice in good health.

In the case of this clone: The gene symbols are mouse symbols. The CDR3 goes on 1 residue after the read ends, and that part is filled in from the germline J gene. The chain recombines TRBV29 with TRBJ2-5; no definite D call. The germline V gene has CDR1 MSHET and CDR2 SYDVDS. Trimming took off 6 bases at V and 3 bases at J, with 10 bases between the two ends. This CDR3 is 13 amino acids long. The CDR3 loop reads CASSIGQQDTQYF. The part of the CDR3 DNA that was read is TGTGCTAGCAGCATAGGGCAGCAAGACACCCAGTAC. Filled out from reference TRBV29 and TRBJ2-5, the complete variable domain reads DMKVTQMPRYLIKRMGENVLLECGQDMSHETMYWYRQDPGLGLQLIYISYDVDSNSEGDIPKGYRVSRKKREHFSLILDSAKTNQTSVYFCASSIGQQDTQYFGPGTRLLVL.

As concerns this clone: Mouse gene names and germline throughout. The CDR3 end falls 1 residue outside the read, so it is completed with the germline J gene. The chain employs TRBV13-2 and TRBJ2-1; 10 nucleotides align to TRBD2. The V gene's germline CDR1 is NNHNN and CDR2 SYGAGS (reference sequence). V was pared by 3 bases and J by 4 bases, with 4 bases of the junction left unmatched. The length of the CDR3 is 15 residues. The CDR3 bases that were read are TGTGCCAGCGGTGTCCCGGACTGGGGGTATGCTGAGCAGTTC. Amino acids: CASGVPDWGYAEQF. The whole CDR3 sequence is CASGVPDWGYAEQFF.

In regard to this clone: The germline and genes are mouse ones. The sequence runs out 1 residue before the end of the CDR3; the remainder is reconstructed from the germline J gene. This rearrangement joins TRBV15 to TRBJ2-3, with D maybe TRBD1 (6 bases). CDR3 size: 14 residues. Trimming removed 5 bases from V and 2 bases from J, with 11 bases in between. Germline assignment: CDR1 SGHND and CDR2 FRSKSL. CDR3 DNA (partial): TGTGCCAGCAGTCTGGGACACTCTGCAGAAACGCTGTAT. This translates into CASSLGHSAETLY. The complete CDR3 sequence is CASSLGHSAETLYF.

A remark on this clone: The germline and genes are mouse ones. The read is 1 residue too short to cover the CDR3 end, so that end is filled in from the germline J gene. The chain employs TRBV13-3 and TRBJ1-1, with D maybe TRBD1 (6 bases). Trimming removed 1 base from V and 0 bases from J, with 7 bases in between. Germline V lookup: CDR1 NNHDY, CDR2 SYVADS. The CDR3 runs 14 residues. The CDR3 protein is CASSDTGTNTEVFF. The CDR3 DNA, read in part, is TGTGCCAGCAGTGATACAGGGACAAACACAGAAGTCTTC.

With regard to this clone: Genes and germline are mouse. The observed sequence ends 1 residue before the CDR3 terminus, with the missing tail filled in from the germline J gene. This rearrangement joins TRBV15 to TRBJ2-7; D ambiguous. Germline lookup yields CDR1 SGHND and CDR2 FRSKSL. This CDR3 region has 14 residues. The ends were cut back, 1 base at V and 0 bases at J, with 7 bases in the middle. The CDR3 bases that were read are TGTGCCAGCAGTTTAGACAAGAGCTCCTATGAACAGTAC. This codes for CASSLDKSSYEQY. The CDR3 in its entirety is CASSLDKSSYEQYF.

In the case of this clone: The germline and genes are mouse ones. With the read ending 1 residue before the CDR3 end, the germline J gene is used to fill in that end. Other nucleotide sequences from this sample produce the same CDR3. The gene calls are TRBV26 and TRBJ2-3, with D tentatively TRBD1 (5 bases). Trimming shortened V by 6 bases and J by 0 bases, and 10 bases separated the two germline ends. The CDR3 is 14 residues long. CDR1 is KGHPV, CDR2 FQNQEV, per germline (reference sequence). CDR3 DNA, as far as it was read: TGTGCCAGCAGCCTCAGGGTTAGTGCAGAAACGCTGTAT. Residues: CASSLRVSAETLY. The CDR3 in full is CASSLRVSAETLYF.

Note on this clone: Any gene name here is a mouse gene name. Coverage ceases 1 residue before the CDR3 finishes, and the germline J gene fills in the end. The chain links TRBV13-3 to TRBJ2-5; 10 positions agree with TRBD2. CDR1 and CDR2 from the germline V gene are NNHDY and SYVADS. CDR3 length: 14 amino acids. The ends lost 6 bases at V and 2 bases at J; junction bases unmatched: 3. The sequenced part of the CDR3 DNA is TGTGCCAGCACCCGGGACTGGGGCCAAGACACCCAGTAC. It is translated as CASTRDWGQDTQY. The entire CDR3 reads CASTRDWGQDTQYF.

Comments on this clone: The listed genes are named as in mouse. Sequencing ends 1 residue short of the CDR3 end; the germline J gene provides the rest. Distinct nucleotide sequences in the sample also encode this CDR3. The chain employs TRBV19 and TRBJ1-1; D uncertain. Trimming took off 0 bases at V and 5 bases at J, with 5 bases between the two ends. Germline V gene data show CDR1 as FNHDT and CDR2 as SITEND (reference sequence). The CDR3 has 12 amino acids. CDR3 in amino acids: CASSIAQTEVFF. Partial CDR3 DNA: TGTGCCAGCAGTATAGCACAGACAGAAGTCTTC.

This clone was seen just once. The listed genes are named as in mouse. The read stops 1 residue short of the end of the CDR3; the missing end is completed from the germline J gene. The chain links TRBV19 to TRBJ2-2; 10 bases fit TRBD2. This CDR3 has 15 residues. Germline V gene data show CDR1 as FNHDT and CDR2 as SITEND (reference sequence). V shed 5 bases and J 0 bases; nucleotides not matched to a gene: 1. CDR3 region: CASSDWGANTGQLYF. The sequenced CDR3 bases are TGTGCCAGCAGCGACTGGGGGGCAAACACCGGGCAGCTCTAC.

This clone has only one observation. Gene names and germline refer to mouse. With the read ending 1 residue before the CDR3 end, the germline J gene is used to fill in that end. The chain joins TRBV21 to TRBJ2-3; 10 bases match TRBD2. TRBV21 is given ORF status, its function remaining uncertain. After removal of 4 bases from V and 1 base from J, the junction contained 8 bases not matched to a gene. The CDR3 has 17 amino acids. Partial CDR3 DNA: TGTGCTAGCAGTCTACTGGGGGGGGTCCCTTGTGCAGAAACGCTGTAT. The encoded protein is CASSLLGGVPCAETLY. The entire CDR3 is CASSLLGGVPCAETLYF.

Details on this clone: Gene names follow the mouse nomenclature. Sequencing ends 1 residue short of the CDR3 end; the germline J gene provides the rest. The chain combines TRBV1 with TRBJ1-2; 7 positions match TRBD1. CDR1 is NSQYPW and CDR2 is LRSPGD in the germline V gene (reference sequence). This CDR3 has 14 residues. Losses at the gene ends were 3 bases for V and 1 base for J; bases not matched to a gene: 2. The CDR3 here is CTCSAGTENSDYTF. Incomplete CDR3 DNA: TGCACCTGCAGTGCCGGGACAGAAAACTCCGACTACACC.

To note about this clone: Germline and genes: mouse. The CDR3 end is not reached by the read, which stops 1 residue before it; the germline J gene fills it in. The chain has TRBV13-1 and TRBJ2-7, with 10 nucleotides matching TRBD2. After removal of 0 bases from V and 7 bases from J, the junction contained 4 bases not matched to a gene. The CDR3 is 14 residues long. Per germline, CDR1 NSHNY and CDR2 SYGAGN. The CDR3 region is CASSDGTGGREQYF. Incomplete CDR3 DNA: TGTGCCAGCAGTGATGGGACTGGGGGACGGGAACAGTAC.

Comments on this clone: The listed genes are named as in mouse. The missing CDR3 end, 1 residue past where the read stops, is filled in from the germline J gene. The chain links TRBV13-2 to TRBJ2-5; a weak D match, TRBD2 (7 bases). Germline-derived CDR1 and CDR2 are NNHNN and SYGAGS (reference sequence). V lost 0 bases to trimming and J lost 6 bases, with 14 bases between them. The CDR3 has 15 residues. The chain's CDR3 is CASGDAGGQKDTQYF. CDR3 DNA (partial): TGTGCCAGCGGTGATGCCGGGGGGCAGAAGGACACCCAGTAC.

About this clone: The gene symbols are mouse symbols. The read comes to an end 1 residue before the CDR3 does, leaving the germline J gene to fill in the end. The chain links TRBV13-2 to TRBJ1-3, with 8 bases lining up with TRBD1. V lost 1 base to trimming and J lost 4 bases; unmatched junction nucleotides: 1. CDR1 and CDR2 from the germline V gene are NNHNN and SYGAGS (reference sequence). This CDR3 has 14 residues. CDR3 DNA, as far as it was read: TGTGCCAGCGGTGATAACAGGGGGGGAAATACGCTCTAT. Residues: CASGDNRGGNTLY. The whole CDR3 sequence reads CASGDNRGGNTLYF.

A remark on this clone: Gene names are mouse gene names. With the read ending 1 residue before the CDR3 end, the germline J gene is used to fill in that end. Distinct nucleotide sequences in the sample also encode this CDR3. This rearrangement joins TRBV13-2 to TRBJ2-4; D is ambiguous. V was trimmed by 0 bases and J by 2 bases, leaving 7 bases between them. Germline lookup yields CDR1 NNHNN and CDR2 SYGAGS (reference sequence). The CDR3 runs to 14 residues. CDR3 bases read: TGTGCCAGCGGTGATGAGGGATCTCAAAACACCTTGTAC. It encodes CASGDEGSQNTLY. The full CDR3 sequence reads CASGDEGSQNTLYF.

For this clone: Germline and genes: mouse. This CDR3 is CGARDLGNTEVFF. CDR3 DNA (partial): TGTGGTGCTAGGGATCTGGGAAACACAGAAGTCTTC. The chain carries TRBV20 and TRBJ1-1, with D unresolved. Sequencing ends 1 residue short of the CDR3 end; the germline J gene provides the rest. Germline assignment: CDR1 GFQATS and CDR2 STVNSAI. The length of the CDR3 is 13 residues. V lost 0 bases, J lost 1 base, and 6 bases lay in between.

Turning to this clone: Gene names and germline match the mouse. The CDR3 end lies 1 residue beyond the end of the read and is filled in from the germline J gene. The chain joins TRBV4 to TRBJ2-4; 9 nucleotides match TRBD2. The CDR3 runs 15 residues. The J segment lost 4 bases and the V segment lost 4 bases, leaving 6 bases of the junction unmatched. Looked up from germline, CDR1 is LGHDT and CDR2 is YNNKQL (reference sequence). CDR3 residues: CASSFIRTGENTLYF. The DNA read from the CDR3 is TGTGCCAGCAGCTTTATACGGACTGGGGAAAACACCTTGTAC.